The present TCR beta chain was sequenced within a study of early T cells in non-severe SARS-CoV-2 infection. Trimming took 6 bases from V and 1 from J, leaving 15 bases between them. The CDR3 sequence is 15 residues long. TCRdb re-analysed the 5' RACE reads in MiXCR, keeping a single row per CDR3 protein. This sample has over 60,000 distinct CDR3 sequences, with around 13% found just once. The sequenced sample consisted of whole blood. The chain links TRBV12-3 or TRBV12-4 to TRBJ2-5, with D perhaps being TRBD1 or TRBD2 (5 bases each). The receptor comes from an adult who was a healthcare worker with PCR-confirmed SARS-CoV-2 infection or an uninfected control (not recorded which). The CDR3 DNA sequence: TGTGCCAGCAGCTCCGGGACGGACCTCCAAGAGACCCAGTACTTC. This sequence encodes CASSSGTDLQETQYF.